What follows are 7 T cell receptor beta chains derived from one specimen sequenced in a study of blood T cell repertoires in COVID-19. The assay was immunoSEQ multiplex PCR, and TCRdb's table has in-frame clones only and misses some. The table has 68,000 or so clones, 80% to 85% seen once; the top ten hold roughly 41%. Sequenced material: peripheral blood. The receptors here all came from a human donor in a cohort sampled during active COVID-19.

The chain uses TRBV6-5 and TRBJ1-3; D remains unclear. Germline CDR1 reads MNHEY; CDR2 reads SVGAGI. The V gene lost 7 bases and the J gene lost 11 bases, with 15 bases spanning the gap. This CDR3 contains 12 residues. CDR3 coding DNA: TGTGCCAGCACCTCACGGGGAGGCGCCATATATTTT. As protein: CASTSRGGAIYF.

The rearrangement uses TRBV5-6 and TRBJ1-2; 7 bases align to TRBD1. The CDR3 totals 16 residues. Trimming removed 3 bases from V and 4 bases from J; junction bases left unmatched: 12. Germline V gives CDR1 SGHDT, CDR2 YYEEEE. CDR3 bases: TGTGCCAGCAGCTACAGGGACAGCCGTGGCGGCTATGGCTACACCTTC. Amino acid sequence: CASSYRDSRGGYGYTF.

The genes are TRBV2 and TRBJ2-7; the match to TRBD1 covers 8 bases. The V segment lost 6 bases and the J segment 0 bases; nucleotides outside the gene matches: 7. Germline-derived CDR1 and CDR2 are SNHLY and FYNNEI. CDR3 length: 15 residues. CDR3 sequence: CASSGWGQVSYEQYF. In DNA, the CDR3 is TGTGCCAGCAGCGGATGGGGACAGGTCTCCTACGAGCAGTACTTC.

The chain links TRBV7-9 to TRBJ1-4; D gene unclear. Germline loops: CDR1 SEHNR, CDR2 FQNEAQ (reference sequence). Trimming took off 5 bases at V and 8 bases at J, with 15 bases between the two ends. The CDR3 totals 14 residues. CDR3 residues: CASSPRSRGEKLFF. CDR3 DNA sequence: TGTGCCAGCAGCCCACGGTCACGAGGAGAAAAACTGTTTTTT.

This sequence joins TRBV28 and TRBJ1-5; TRBD1 matches at 9 bases. Germline CDR1 is MDHEN and CDR2 is SYDVKM. With 7 bases clipped from V and 1 base from J, the junction kept 14 bases outside the gene matches. This CDR3 is built from 18 residues. The DNA for the CDR3 is TGTGCCAGCACCCCCGTAAGACAGGGGGTCCGAAGCAATCAGCCCCAGCATTTT. Protein: CASTPVRQGVRSNQPQHF.

This chain connects TRBV18 to TRBJ1-3; tentatively, D is TRBD1 (6 bases). The CDR3 contains 16 residues. Between the trimmed V and J ends, which lost 1 base and 2 bases, there was a span of 12 bases. Germline CDR1 is KGHSH and CDR2 is LQKENI. The CDR3 protein is CASSPHPGVTGNTIYF. DNA of the CDR3: TGTGCCAGCTCACCACATCCAGGGGTAACTGGAAACACCATATATTTT.

The CDR3 protein is CASSSRGVYTEAFF. The CDR3 DNA follows: TGTGCCAGCAGCAGCCGCGGGGTTTACACTGAAGCTTTCTTT. The V and J genes are TRBV7-9 and TRBJ1-1, with no clear D. The germline gives CDR1 SEHNR, CDR2 FQNEAQ (reference sequence). Trimming shortened V by 5 bases and J by 3 bases, and 13 bases separated the two germline ends. CDR3 length: 14 amino acids. The complete variable domain, with remaining parts taken from reference TRBV7-9 and TRBJ1-1, reads DTGVSQNPRHKITKRGQNVTFRCDPISEHNRLYWYRQTLGQGPEFLTYFQNEAQLEKSRLLSDRFSAERPKGSFSTLEIQRTEQGDSAMYLCASSSRGVYTEAFFGQGTRLTVV.